This T cell receptor (beta chain) comes out of a study of shared clonotypes between healthy human individuals (TCRdb year 2020). Looking at the study overall: Two women and a few men aged 18 to 49 years were included in the cohort. Libraries were prepared and TCR repertoires were sequenced by different laboratories using diverse techniques, in order to increase sequencing depth and limit assay-specific biases. Per donor, leukapheresis produced somewhere between about 0.94 and 9.5 billion PBMCs. For each donor, three plates each were used for CD4 naive and CD4 memory, two plates were used for CD8 naive, and one plate was used for CD8 memory. Blood TCR repertoires of five healthy adults were deeply sequenced to estimate repertoire size and the extent of clonotype sharing between individuals. On the study overall, not on this receptor specifically: Pairwise subsampling led to the expectation that sequencing depth would affect the degree of clonotype sharing among donors. Sampling was restricted to blood, and TCR repertoires in tissues likely differ from the TCR repertoires found in blood. Even with the large sequencing depth, rarefaction of the sorted-subset datasets indicated that sequencing was incomplete. Estimated clonotype richness was generally larger for naive than for memory subsets. Because the study included only a small number of donors, the genetic and exposure-history diversity represented was limited. Across several donors, around 5% of naive CD4, roughly 3.4% of naive CD8, 2.3% of memory CD4, and 0.4% of memory CD8 clonotypes were shared. Compared with non-shared clonotypes, the clonotypes found in all four sorted-subset donors had higher generation probabilities.

Using the deep immunoSEQ assay, multiplex PCR amplified TCR CDR3 regions from genomic DNA. Extracted genomic DNA from each cell subset was distributed evenly across all wells of several immunoSEQ 96-well plates, and each plate was treated as a replicate. For sorted subsets, 150 to 250 ng of genomic DNA, equivalent to some 33,000 T cell genomes, went into each replicate PCR. The purified libraries were quantified using a Qubit 3.0 fluorometer, sized with a Bioanalyzer 2100, and then quantified again using the KAPA Library Quantification kit. Every immunoSEQ 96-well plate was sequenced on a separate single-read 150-cycle Illumina NextSeq 550 flow cell. Under the source paper's analysis protocol: The immunoSEQ output contained only junctional sequences without quality scores, so filtering could not match that applied to full-length reads. To assign V/J genes and CDR3, sequences were annotated using PyIR, a Python wrapper for IgBLAST v1.9, with IMGT germline references. Reads were filtered out if the reads had weak V/J assignments (E-value above 1e-6), no CDR3, stop codons, out-of-frame junctions, or ambiguous translated residues. V3J clonotypes were defined as sequences sharing an identical inferred V gene, J gene, and CDR3 amino acid sequence. Percentage overlap between repertoires was computed as shared unique clonotypes divided by the size of the smaller repertoire. Richness of each repertoire was evaluated using RTK rarefaction, the Chao1 estimator, and Recon v2.1 estimates of unobserved clonotypes. Generation probabilities were computed with OLGA for all TCRbeta clonotypes obtained by the gDNA method from four donors. The immuneACCESS repertoire file appears here via TCRdb, limited to in-frame rearrangements. These files lack a portion of the clones; in checked studies, under half of the deficit traces to unresolved V genes, and the cause of the others is not known. The D gene and trimming were derived from the DNA, and the V and J assignments and clone size from that table. This sample gives about 2 million clones in total; about 95% of them show up just once. The leading ten clones occupy around 1% of the sample.

Concerning this clone: Its binding antigen is unknown. The input lacks base qualities; no much larger clone sits a single base away.

CD8 naive samples were CD45RO-negative cells positively selected for CCR7, giving a CD45RA+CCR7+ population that excluded TemRA cells. The donors were healthy, HIV-negative adults with no recently reported acute infections or vaccinations. Every donor was a Caucasian adult residing in Nashville, Tennessee, USA. Blood was obtained by leukapheresis, after which PBMCs were separated by Ficoll-Histopaque density gradient centrifugation and cryopreserved in liquid nitrogen vapor phase. Purity and quantity of every magnetically sorted T cell population were checked by analytical flow cytometry. Genomic DNA was isolated from every sorted fraction and measured by UV absorbance on a Nanodrop 2000c. For this chain, trimming is 1 base at the V end and 6 bases at the J end, and the number of junction bases without a gene match is 7. The CDR3 sequence holds 15 residues, the cysteine and phenylalanine included. Only the CDR3 DNA is retained, 45 bases long and in frame from the first base. According to the germline V gene (reference sequence), CDR1 reads GTSNPN and CDR2 reads SVGIG.

This sequence uses TRBV30 and TRBJ2-1; a stretch of 9 junction bases matches TRBD1. The TCR was taken from a man aged 18 to 29 in good health. Sequenced: naive CD8+ T cells sorted from blood. In light of the paper, this sample's cell subset or site label describes: CD45RA+CCR7+. The CDR3 region reads CAWSGGQGKGNEQFF. The DNA sequence reads TGTGCCTGGAGTGGGGGACAGGGCAAGGGCAATGAGCAGTTCTTC. Joined to the reference TRBV30 and TRBJ2-1 proteins, this CDR3 gives the full variable domain: SQTIHQWPATLVQPVGSPLSLECTVEGTSNPNLYWYRQAAGRGLQLLFYSVGIGQISSEVPQNLSASRPQDRQFILSSKKLLLSDSGFYLCAWSGGQGKGNEQFFGPGTRLTVL.